The 13 T cell receptor beta chains presented below share a single source sample, sequenced in a study of blood T cell repertoires in COVID-19. Assay used: immunoSEQ multiplex PCR; TCRdb lists only in-frame clones, some missing. The sample lists about 87,000 clones, about four fifths occurring once. Sequences were obtained from peripheral blood. Every receptor here comes from a woman between 65 and 79 years old with acute or convalescent COVID-19.

This sequence joins TRBV7-9 and TRBJ1-1, with 8 bases identical to TRBD1. V was clipped by 5 bases and J by 4 bases; unmatched bases: 12. This CDR3 contains 16 residues. Germline V gene data show CDR1 as SEHNR and CDR2 as FQNEAQ (reference sequence). The CDR3 DNA is TGTGCCAGCAGCCCACCCTGGACAGGGAGGGGCACTGAAGCTTTCTTT. Translation gives CASSPPWTGRGTEAFF.

This chain connects TRBV29-1 to TRBJ2-7, with a tentative D call TRBD2 (5 bases). In germline, CDR1 is SQVTM, CDR2 ANQGSEA. This CDR3 is built from 13 residues. The germline V and J ends were trimmed by 0 bases and 3 bases, with 9 bases remaining between them. CDR3 in amino acids: CSVEDHGGYEQYF. The CDR3 region has the DNA TGCAGCGTTGAAGATCATGGAGGCTACGAGCAGTACTTC.

V and J are TRBV4-1 and TRBJ2-3; 9 bases are shared with TRBD2. This CDR3 contains 16 residues. The germline gives CDR1 MGHRA, CDR2 YSYEKL. V gave up 1 base and J gave up 2 bases; unmatched junction bases: 4. Here the CDR3 reads CASSQGAGGPTDTQYF. In DNA, the CDR3 is TGCGCCAGCAGCCAAGGAGCGGGGGGCCCCACAGATACGCAGTATTTT.

The chain is built from TRBV30 and TRBJ1-4; the D is unclear. CDR3 length: 15 residues. Looked up from germline, CDR1 is GTSNPN and CDR2 is SVGIG (reference sequence). Trimming took 1 base from V and 0 from J, leaving 9 bases between them. The CDR3 is CAWSGQTATNEKLFF. CDR3 bases: TGTGCCTGGAGTGGCCAAACGGCAACTAATGAAAAACTGTTTTTT.

The V call is TRBV7-8, the J call TRBJ1-5; D remains unclear. Germline CDR1 and CDR2: SGHVS and FQNEAQ. The CDR3 consists of 15 residues. V shed 5 bases and J shed 0 bases, with 11 bases lying between them. The CDR3 protein is CASSPRELSNQPQHF. In DNA form, the CDR3 reads TGTGCCAGCAGCCCCCGGGAACTTAGCAATCAGCCCCAGCATTTT.

This clone was observed a few times. The rearrangement uses TRBV18 and TRBJ1-2; 7 bases match TRBD1. Germline CDR1 is KGHSH and CDR2 is LQKENI. The CDR3 totals 15 residues. V trimming: 6 bases; J trimming: 4 bases; junction bases outside the gene matches: 11. The CDR3 region has the DNA TGTGCCAGCTCGGACGGGACAGAACTTTTCTATGGCTACACCTTC. It codes for CASSDGTELFYGYTF.

The chain links TRBV12-5 to TRBJ2-7; TRBD1 agrees at 9 bases. This CDR3 has 16 residues. Germline lookup yields CDR1 LGHNT and CDR2 FRNRAP. J gave up 5 bases and V 3 bases, and 11 bases lay outside the gene matches. The CDR3 sequence: CASGFPIGDRVHEQYF. The CDR3 DNA is TGTGCTAGTGGTTTCCCAATCGGGGACAGGGTCCACGAGCAGTACTTC.

The genes are TRBV29-1 and TRBJ2-7; TRBD1 is a possible D gene (6 bases). The CDR3 runs to 14 residues. Deletions cut 6 bases from V and 7 bases from J, with 22 bases between. Germline V CDR1 and CDR2: SQVTM, ANQGSEA. The CDR3 nucleotides are TGCAGCGTGAGACGGGACAACGAAAGCAGGGAGCAGTACTTC. As protein: CSVRRDNESREQYF.

This clone was found a few times. The chain's CDR3 is CASSHNRVRGYTF. For the CDR3, the DNA is TGTGCCAGCAGCCATAACAGGGTGCGTGGCTACACCTTC. The chain uses TRBV14 and TRBJ1-2; possibly TRBD1 for D (6 bases). The germline V gene has CDR1 SGHDN and CDR2 FVKESK. CDR3 length: 13 residues. Trimming cost V 3 bases and J 7 bases, with 12 bases left between them.

The rearrangement uses TRBV24-1 and TRBJ1-5, with D possibly matching TRBD1 (5 bases). There are 19 residues in the CDR3. CDR1 KGHDR and CDR2 SFDVKD come from the germline V gene. The V end lost 6 bases, the J end lost 0 bases, and 23 bases lay between the germline ends. CDR3 loop: CATSFPDRGSPYSNQPQHF. The DNA for the CDR3 is TGTGCCACCAGTTTCCCCGACAGAGGTTCCCCATATAGCAATCAGCCCCAGCATTTT.

The J gene is TRBJ1-6, the V gene TRBV2; 7 positions match TRBD1. CDR1 SNHLY and CDR2 FYNNEI come from the germline V gene. CDR3 size: 11 residues. After removal of 9 bases from V and 14 bases from J, the junction contained 7 bases not matched to a gene. CDR3 amino acids: CARGTEETLHF. CDR3 nucleotide sequence: TGTGCCAGGGGGACAGAAGAAACCCTCCACTTT.

This clone was observed a handful of times. V gene TRBV10-3 combines with J gene TRBJ1-2, with 7 bases that match TRBD1. Germline loops: CDR1 ENHRY, CDR2 SYGVKD. The CDR3 sequence is 13 residues long. The V and J ends lost 9 bases and 2 bases, in that order; junction bases with no gene match: 6. CDR3 coding DNA: TGTGCCATAAAGGGACAGATGAACTATGGCTACACCTTC. Protein: CAIKGQMNYGYTF.

In nucleotides, the CDR3 is TGTGCCAGCGGTAGCGGGGGGGCCTTTTTGGGCACAGATACGCAGTATTTT. Its translation is CASGSGGAFLGTDTQYF. V usage is TRBV2 and J usage is TRBJ2-3, with TRBD2 identical over 11 bases. The CDR3 has 17 amino acids. Unmatched junction bases numbered 11, after V lost 8 bases and J lost 1 base. Germline V lookup: CDR1 SNHLY, CDR2 FYNNEI.